This TCR beta chain was found in a study of T cells in Graves' hyperthyroidism and ophthalmopathy. Findings and limits, study-wide: The model foresaw ophthalmopathy a median around 6 months prior to onset.

Ophthalmopathy patients all had a Clinical Activity Score of at least 3, a NOSPECS grade of at least 4 and disease under 3 months old. CDR3 length equals 16 residues. Trimming cost V 1 base and J 8 bases, with 19 bases left between them. This clonotype occurred a few times. Its antigen is not known. RNA transcripts gave rise to amplified TCR beta CDR3 regions. TCR CDR3 underwent first-round RT-PCR with the HTBI primer set. TCRdb used MiXCR to reprocess the multiplex PCR reads, holding one entry per CDR3 protein. This table has about 590,000 distinct CDR3 sequences, approximately 14% appearing once. The TCR sequence derives from a woman aged 18-35 years with Graves' ophthalmopathy. The specimen was blood. The rearrangement joins TRBV12-3 or TRBV12-4 to TRBJ2-3; D gene uncertain. Written as DNA, the CDR3 is TGTGCCAGCAGTTTAGACGCCCTCGACGGCCAAAGTACGCAGTATTTT. It encodes CASSLDALDGQSTQYF.